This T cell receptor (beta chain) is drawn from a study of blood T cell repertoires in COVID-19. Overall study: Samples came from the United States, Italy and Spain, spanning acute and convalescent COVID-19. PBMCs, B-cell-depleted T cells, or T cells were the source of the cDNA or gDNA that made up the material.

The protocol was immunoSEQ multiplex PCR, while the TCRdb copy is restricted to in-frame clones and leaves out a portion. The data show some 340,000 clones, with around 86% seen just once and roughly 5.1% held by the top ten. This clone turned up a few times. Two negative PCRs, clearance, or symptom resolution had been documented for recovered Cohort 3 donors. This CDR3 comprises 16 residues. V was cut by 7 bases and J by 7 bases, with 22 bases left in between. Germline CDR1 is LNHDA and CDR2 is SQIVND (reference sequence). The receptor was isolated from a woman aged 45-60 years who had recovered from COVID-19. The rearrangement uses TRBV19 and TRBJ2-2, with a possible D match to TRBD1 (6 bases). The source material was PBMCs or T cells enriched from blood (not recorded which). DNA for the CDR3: TGTGCCAGTACCCCCGGACAGTCGCAACGCAGCGGGGAGCTGTTTTTT. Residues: CASTPGQSQRSGELFF.